This is a list of T cell receptor beta chains from one sample in a study of tumor-infiltrating lymphocytes in primary liver carcinoma. TCRdb passed the multiplex PCR reads through MiXCR, listing each CDR3 protein once. The table records roughly 120,000 distinct CDR3 sequences, 55% to 65% of them present only once. The sequenced material came from liver tumor tissue from sampling region 1. The receptors shown here come from a woman between 55 and 75 years old with primary liver carcinoma and hepatitis B virus infection. CDR3s include the opening cysteine and the closing phenylalanine or tryptophan. D genes are given only for firm matches.

>TRBV6-6|.
CASTRLIGGGPGELFF
>TRBV7-9|TRBD2
CASSFGTSGRFPYEQYF
>TRBV10-2|.
CASRQGDNEQYF
>TRBV28|TRBD2
CASSLPGGLVSLF
>TRBV28|TRBD1
CASSPPGQGPSGANVLTF
>TRBV28|TRBD2
CACSGLAGRAYIEQFF
>TRBV11-3|.
CASSAGQGMFVYTF
>TRBV6-5|.
CASTLRTEYEQYF
>TRBV29-1|.
CSVECASRQPQHF
>TRBV6-1|.
CASSGMTFRSYNEQSF
>TRBV11-2|.
CASSLGLKAVVGEQYF
>TRBV6-6|TRBD1
CASSLNRPGQGSEQYF
>TRBV28|TRBD1
CASTGRGREQYF
>TRBV5-8|.
CARSPRTQTYEQYF
>TRBV28|.
CASSLQPGAGNTIYF
>TRBV6-5|TRBD1
CASSHVGTEANYGYTF
>TRBV20-1|TRBD2
CSARRLAGLLEQYF
>TRBV11-2|.
CGCSSKQAEASF
>TRBV7-8|.
CVSSLTGDTGEPFF
>TRBV11-2|.
CASSLNWWEFTDTQYF
>TRBV14|.
CASRPNFGEQYF
>TRBV13|.
CASGPPPKKWGTDTQYF
>TRBV11-2|TRBD2
CASSFGSGASGYEQYF
>TRBV29-1|.
CSVQEGIYEQYF
>TRBV29-1|.
CSVGREANYGYTF
>TRBV11-2|.
CASSIPPGQYNGQFF
>TRBV11-2|.
CASSRLTQGEIYEQYF